The entry below describes one T cell receptor beta chain. The sample is drawn from a study of blood T cell repertoires in COVID-19. Study-wide context: COVID-19 samples collected from the United States, Italy and Spain covered acute and convalescent phases. Sources were T cells, B-cell-depleted T cells, or PBMCs; the material itself was cDNA or gDNA.

The authors' processing: The assay estimated nucleated cells by amplifying reference gene primers. Data came from immunoSEQ multiplex PCR; TCRdb stores just in-frame clones and leaves some out. V and J calls and clone size are those listed in that table; D and trimming were worked out from the DNA. The table records 98,000 or so clones, roughly 89% of them present only once. The CDR3 is 15 residues long. Losses at the gene ends were 3 bases for V and 6 bases for J; bases not matched to a gene: 9. Per germline, CDR1 LNHDA and CDR2 SQIVND (reference sequence). The sequencing input was peripheral blood. The sequence came from a man aged 60 to 75 with COVID-19, enrolled during active disease. This rearrangement joins TRBV19 to TRBJ2-7; 9 bases fit TRBD1. This CDR3 is CASSIYPGQGGEQYF. The CDR3 nucleotides read TGTGCCAGTAGTATTTACCCGGGACAGGGTGGCGAGCAGTACTTC.